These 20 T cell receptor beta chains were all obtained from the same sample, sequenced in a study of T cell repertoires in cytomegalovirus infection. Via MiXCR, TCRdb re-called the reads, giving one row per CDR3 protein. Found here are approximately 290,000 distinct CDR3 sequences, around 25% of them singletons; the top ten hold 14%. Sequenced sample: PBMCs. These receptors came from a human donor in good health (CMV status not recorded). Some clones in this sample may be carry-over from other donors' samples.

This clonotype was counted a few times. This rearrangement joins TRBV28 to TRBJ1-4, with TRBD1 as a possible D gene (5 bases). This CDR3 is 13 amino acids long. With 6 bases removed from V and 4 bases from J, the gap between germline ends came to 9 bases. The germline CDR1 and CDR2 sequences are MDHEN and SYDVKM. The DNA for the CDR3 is TGTGCCAGCAGCACGAGGGGTAATGAAAAACTGTTTTTT. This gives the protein CASSTRGNEKLFF.

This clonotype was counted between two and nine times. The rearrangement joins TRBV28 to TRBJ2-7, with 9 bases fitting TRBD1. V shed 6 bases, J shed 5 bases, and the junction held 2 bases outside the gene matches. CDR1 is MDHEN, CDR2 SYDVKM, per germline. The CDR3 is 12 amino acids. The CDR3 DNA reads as TGTGCCAGCAGCCGGACAGGGGACGAGCAGTACTTC. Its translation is CASSRTGDEQYF. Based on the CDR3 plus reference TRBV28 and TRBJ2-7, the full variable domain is DVKVTQSSRYLVKRTGEKVFLECVQDMDHENMFWYRQDPGLGLRLIYFSYDVKMKEKGDIPEGYSVSREKKERFSLILESASTNQTSMYLCASSRTGDEQYFGPGTRLTVT.

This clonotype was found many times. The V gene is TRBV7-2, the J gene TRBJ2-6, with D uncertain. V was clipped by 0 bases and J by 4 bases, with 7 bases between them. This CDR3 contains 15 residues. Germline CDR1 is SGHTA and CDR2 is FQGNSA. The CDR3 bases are TGTGCCAGCAGCTTAGCGCGCCCGGGGGCCAACGTCCTGACTTTC. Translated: CASSLARPGANVLTF.

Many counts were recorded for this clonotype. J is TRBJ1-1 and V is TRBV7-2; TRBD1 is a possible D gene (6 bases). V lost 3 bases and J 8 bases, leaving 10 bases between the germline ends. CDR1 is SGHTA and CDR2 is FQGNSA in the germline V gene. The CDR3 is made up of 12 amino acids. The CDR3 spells CASSFTGTEAFF. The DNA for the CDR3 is TGTGCCAGCAGCTTCACAGGGACCGAAGCTTTCTTT.

CDR3 coding DNA: TGCAGCGTTGGGCTCCATCAAGAGACCCAGTACTTC. Translating gives CSVGLHQETQYF. The rearrangement links TRBV29-1 to TRBJ2-5; no firm D call. The CDR3 is made up of 12 amino acids. The germline CDR1 and CDR2 sequences are SQVTM and ANQGSEA. Trimming took off 4 bases at V and 2 bases at J, with 8 bases between the two ends.

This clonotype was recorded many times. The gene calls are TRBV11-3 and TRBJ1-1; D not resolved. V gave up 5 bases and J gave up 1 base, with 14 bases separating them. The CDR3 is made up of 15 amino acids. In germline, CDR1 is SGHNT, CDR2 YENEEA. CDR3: CASSPGIGSNTEAFF. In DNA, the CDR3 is TGTGCCAGCAGCCCCGGGATTGGGTCGAACACTGAAGCTTTCTTT.

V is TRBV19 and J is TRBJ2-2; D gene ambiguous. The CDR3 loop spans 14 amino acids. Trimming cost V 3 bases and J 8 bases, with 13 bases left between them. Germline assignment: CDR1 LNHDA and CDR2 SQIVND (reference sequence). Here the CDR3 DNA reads TGTGCCAGTAGTATTTCTGACCTAGAGGGGGAGCTGTTTTTT. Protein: CASSISDLEGELFF.

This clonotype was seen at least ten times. CDR3 in DNA: TGCAGTGCTAGTTACAGGCGCGAAATCAATCAGCCCCAGCATTTT. Encoded protein: CSASYRREINQPQHF. J is TRBJ1-5 and V is TRBV20-1, with D perhaps matching TRBD1 (5 bases). The CDR3 is 15 amino acids. Germline loops: CDR1 DFQATT, CDR2 SNEGSKA (reference sequence). V lost 3 bases and J 3 bases, leaving 15 bases between the germline ends.

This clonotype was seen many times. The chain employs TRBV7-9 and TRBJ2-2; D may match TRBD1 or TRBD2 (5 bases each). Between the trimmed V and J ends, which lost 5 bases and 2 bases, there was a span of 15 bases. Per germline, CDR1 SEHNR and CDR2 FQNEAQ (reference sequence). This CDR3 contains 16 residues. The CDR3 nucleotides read TGTGCCAGCAGCCCGGGACGGCTTGCCAACACCGGGGAGCTGTTTTTT. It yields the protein CASSPGRLANTGELFF.

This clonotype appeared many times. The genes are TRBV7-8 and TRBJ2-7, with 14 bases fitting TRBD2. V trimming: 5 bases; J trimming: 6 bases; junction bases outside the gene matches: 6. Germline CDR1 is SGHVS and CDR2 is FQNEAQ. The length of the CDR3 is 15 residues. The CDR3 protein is CASSRPGTSGSEQYF. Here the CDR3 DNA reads TGTGCCAGCAGCCGCCCCGGGACTAGCGGGAGCGAGCAGTACTTC.

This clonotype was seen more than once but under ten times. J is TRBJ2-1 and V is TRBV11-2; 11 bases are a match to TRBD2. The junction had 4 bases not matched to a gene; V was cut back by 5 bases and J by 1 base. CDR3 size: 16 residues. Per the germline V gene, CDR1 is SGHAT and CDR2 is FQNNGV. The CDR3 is CASSKIAGGSYNEQFF. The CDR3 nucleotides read TGTGCCAGCAGCAAAATAGCGGGAGGGTCCTACAATGAGCAGTTCTTC.

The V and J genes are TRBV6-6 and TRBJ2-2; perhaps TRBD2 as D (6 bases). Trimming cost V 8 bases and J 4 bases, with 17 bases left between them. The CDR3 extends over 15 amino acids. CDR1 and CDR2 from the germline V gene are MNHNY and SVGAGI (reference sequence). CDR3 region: CASYRVLGGTGELFF. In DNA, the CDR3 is TGTGCCAGCTATAGAGTGTTGGGGGGCACCGGGGAGCTGTTTTTT.

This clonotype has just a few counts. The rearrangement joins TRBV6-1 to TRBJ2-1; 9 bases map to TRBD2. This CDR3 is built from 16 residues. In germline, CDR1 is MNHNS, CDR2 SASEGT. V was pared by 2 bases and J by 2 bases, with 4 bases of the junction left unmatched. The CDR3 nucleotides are TGTGCCAGCAGTGAATTAGCGGGGGCAACCTACAATGAGCAGTTCTTC. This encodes CASSELAGATYNEQFF.

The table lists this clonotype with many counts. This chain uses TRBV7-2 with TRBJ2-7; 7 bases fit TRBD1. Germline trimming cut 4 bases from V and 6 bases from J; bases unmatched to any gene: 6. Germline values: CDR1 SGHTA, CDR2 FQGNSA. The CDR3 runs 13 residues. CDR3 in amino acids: CASSWSQGLEQYF. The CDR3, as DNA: TGTGCCAGCAGCTGGTCACAGGGGCTCGAGCAGTACTTC. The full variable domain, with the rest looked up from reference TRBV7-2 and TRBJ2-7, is GAGVSQSPSNKVTEKGKDVELRCDPISGHTALYWYRQSLGQGLEFLIYFQGNSAPDKSGLPSDRFSAERTGGSVSTLTIQRTQQEDSAVYLCASSWSQGLEQYFGPGTRLTVT.

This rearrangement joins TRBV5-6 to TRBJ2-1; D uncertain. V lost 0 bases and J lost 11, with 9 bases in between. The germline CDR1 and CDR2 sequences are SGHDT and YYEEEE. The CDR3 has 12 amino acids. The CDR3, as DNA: TGTGCCAGCAGCTTGGATGCTTTCCAGCAGTTCTTC. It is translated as CASSLDAFQQFF. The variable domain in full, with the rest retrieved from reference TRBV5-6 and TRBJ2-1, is DAGVTQSPTHLIKTRGQQVTLRCSPKSGHDTVSWYQQALGQGPQFIFQYYEEEERQRGNFPDRFSGHQFPNYSSELNVNALLLGDSALYLCASSLDAFQQFFGPGTRLTVL.

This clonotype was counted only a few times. This CDR3 reads CASSQGAGELFF. For the CDR3, the DNA is TGTGCCAGCAGCCAGGGGGCCGGGGAGCTGTTTTTT. The chain carries TRBV7-9 and TRBJ2-2; 7 bases agree with TRBD1. This CDR3 comprises 12 residues. Germline CDR1 is SEHNR and CDR2 is FQNEAQ (reference sequence). V was pared by 5 bases and J by 6 bases, with 0 bases of the junction left unmatched.

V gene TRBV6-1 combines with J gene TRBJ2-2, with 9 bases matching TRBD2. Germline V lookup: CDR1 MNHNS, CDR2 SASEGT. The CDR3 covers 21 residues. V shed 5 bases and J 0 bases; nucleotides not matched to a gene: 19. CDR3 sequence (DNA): TGTGCCAGCAGTCGAATAGCGGGAGTAGCCCGTCATGGGGCGAACACCGGGGAGCTGTTTTTT. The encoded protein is CASSRIAGVARHGANTGELFF.

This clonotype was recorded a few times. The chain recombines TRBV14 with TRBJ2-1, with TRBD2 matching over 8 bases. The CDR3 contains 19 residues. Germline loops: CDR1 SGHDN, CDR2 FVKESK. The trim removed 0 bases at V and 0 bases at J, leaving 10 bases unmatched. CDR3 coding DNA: TGTGCCAGCAGCCAAGATAGCGGGACGGATAGTACCTCCTACAATGAGCAGTTCTTC. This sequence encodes CASSQDSGTDSTSYNEQFF. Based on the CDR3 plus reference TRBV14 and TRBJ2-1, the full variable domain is EAGVTQFPSHSVIEKGQTVTLRCDPISGHDNLYWYRRVMGKEIKFLLHFVKESKQDESGMPNNRFLAERTGGTYSTLKVQPAELEDSGVYFCASSQDSGTDSTSYNEQFFGPGTRLTVL.

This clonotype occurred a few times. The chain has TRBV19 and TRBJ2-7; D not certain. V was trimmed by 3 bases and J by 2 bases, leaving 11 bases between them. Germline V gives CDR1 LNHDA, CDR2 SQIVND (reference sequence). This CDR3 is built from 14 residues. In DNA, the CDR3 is TGTGCCAGTAGTATCGGAGAAGGAGCCTACGAGCAGTACTTC. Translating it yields CASSIGEGAYEQYF.

CDR3 in amino acids: CASSTSGRGQETQYF. CDR3 coding DNA: TGTGCCAGCAGTACAAGCGGGAGGGGGCAAGAGACCCAGTACTTC. V and J are TRBV27 and TRBJ2-5; 10 bases align to TRBD2. The CDR3 sequence is 15 residues long. Unmatched junction bases numbered 5, after V lost 5 bases and J lost 2 bases. Germline V gives CDR1 MNHEY, CDR2 SMNVEV (reference sequence).